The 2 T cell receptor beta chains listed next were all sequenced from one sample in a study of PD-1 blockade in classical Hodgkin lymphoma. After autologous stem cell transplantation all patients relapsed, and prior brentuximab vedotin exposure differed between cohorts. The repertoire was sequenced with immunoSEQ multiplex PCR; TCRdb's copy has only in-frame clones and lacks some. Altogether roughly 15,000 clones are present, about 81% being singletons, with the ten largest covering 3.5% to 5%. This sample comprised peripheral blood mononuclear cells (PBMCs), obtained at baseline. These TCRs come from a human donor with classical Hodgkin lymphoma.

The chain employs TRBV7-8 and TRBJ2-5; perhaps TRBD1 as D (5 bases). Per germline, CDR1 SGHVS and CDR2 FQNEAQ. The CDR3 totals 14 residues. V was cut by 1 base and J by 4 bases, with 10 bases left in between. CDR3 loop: CASSLVPQGETQYF. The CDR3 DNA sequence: TGTGCCAGCAGCTTAGTCCCCCAGGGAGAGACCCAGTACTTC.

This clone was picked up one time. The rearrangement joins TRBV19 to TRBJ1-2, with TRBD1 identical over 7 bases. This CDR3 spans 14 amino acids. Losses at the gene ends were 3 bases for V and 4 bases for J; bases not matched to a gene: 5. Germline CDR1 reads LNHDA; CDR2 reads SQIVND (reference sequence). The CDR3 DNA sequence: TGTGCCAGTAGTATCTTGGCAGGGGGCTATGGCTACACCTTC. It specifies CASSILAGGYGYTF. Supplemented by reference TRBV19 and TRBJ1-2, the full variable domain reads DGGITQSPKYLFRKEGQNVTLSCEQNLNHDAMYWYRQDPGQGLRLIYYSQIVNDFQKGDIAEGYSVSREKKESFPLTVTSAQKNPTAFYLCASSILAGGYGYTFGSGTRLTVV.